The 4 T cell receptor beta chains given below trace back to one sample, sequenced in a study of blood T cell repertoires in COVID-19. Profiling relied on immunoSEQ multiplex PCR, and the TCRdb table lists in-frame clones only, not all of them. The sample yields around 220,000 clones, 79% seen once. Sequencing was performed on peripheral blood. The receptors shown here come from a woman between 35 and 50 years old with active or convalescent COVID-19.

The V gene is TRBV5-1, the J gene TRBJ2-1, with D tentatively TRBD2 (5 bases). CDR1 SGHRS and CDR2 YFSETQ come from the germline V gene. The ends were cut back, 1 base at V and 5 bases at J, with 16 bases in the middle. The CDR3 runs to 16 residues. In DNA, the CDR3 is TGCGCCAGCAGCTTGTCCCGGGGTGGCACGCACAATGAGCAGTTCTTC. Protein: CASSLSRGGTHNEQFF.

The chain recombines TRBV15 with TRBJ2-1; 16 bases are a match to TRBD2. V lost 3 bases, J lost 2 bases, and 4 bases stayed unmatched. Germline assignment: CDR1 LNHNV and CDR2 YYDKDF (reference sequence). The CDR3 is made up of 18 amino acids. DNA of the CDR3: TGTGCCACCAGCAGTCCGGGACTAGCGGGGGGGACCTACAATGAGCAGTTCTTC. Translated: CATSSPGLAGGTYNEQFF. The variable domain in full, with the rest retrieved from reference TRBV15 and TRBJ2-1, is DAMVIQNPRYQVTQFGKPVTLSCSQTLNHNVMYWYQQKSSQAPKLLFHYYDKDFNNEADTPDNFQSRRPNTSFCFLDIRSPGLGDTAMYLCATSSPGLAGGTYNEQFFGPGTRLTVL.

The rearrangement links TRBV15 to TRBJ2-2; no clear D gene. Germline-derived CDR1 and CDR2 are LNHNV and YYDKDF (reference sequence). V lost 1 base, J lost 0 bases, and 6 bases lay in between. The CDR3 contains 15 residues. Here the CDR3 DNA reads TGTGCCACCAGCAGAGGGGCCGCGAACACCGGGGAGCTGTTTTTT. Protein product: CATSRGAANTGELFF.

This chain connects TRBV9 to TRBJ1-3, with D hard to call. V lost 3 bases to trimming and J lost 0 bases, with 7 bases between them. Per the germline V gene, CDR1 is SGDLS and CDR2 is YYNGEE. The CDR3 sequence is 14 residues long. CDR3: CASSALNSGNTIYF. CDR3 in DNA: TGTGCCAGCAGCGCACTGAACTCTGGAAACACCATATATTTT.